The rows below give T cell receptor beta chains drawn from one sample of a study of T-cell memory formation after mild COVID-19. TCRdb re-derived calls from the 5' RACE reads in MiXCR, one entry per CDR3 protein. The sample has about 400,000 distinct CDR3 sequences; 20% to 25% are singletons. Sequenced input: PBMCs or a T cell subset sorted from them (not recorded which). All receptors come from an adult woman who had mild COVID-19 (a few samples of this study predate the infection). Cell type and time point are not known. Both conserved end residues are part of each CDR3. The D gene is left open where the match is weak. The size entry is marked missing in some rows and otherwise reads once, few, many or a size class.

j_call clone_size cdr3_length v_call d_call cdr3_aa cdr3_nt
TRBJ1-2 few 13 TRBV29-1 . CSDTGPSNYGYTF TGCAGCGATACAGGGCCCTCGAACTATGGCTACACCTTC
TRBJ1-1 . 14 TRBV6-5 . CASSYSGQYTEAFF TGTGCCAGCAGTTACTCGGGGCAGTACACTGAAGCTTTCTTT
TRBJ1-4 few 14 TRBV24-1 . CATRGSASNEKLFF TGTGCCACCAGGGGGTCCGCATCTAATGAAAAACTGTTTTTT
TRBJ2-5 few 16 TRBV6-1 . CASTTRSARGEETQYF TGTGCCAGCACCACCCGCAGCGCTCGGGGAGAAGAGACCCAGTACTTC
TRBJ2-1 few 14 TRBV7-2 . CASSSSPHGQKQFF TGTGCCAGCAGCTCCTCCCCACATGGACAGAAACAGTTCTTC
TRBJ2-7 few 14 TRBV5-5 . CASSLDGGTYEQYF TGTGCCAGCAGCTTGGATGGCGGTACCTACGAGCAGTACTTC
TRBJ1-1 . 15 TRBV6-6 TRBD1 CASTRTGQENTEAFF TGTGCCAGCACCAGGACGGGACAGGAGAACACTGAAGCTTTCTTT
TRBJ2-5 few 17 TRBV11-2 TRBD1 CASSFTTGTGTQETQYF TGTGCCAGCAGCTTCACCACCGGGACAGGGACTCAAGAGACCCAGTACTTC
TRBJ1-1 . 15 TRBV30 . CAWSVRYRQNTEAFF TGTGCCTGGAGTGTTCGGTACAGGCAGAACACTGAAGCTTTCTTT
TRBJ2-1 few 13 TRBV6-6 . CASSSPDRPEQFF TGTGCCAGCAGTTCCCCCGACAGACCCGAGCAGTTCTTC
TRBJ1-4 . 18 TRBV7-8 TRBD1 CASSLRDFQRTGDEKLFF TGTGCCAGCAGCCTTAGGGATTTTCAGCGGACAGGGGACGAAAAACTGTTTTTT
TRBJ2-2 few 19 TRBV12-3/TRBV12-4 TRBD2 CASSLRTSGTRFKTGELFF TGTGCCAGCAGTTTACGGACTAGCGGGACGAGGTTCAAGACCGGGGAGCTGTTTTTT
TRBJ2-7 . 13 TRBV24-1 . CATSPASSYEQYF TGTGCCACCAGTCCTGCTAGTTCCTACGAGCAGTACTTC
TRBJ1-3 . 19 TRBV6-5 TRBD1 CASSSGTGGYSSSGNTIYF TGTGCCAGCAGTTCCGGGACAGGGGGCTACTCGAGCTCTGGAAACACCATATATTTT
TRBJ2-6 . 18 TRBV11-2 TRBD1 CASSTGQGPYSGANVLTF TGTGCCAGCAGCACCGGACAGGGGCCCTACTCTGGGGCCAACGTCCTGACTTTC
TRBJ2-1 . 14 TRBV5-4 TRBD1 CASSSPGQGNEQFF TGTGCCAGCAGCTCTCCGGGACAGGGGAATGAGCAGTTCTTC
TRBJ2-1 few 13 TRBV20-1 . CSASMSSYNEQFF TGCAGTGCTTCAATGTCGTCCTACAATGAGCAGTTCTTC
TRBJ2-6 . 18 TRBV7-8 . CASSLGRFSPSGANVLTF TGTGCCAGCAGCTTAGGGAGGTTCTCGCCCTCTGGGGCCAACGTCCTGACTTTC
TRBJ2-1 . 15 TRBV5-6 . CASNADRSSYNEQFF TGTGCCAGCAACGCAGACCGGAGCTCCTACAATGAGCAGTTCTTC
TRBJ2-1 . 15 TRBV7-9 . CASSLEGGRRNEQFF TGTGCCAGCAGCTTAGAAGGAGGGCGTCGGAATGAGCAGTTCTTC
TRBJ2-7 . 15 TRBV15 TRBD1 CATSRRTGAPYEQYF TGTGCCACCAGCAGGAGGACAGGGGCTCCCTACGAGCAGTACTTC
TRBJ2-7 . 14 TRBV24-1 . CATSDPGSTYEQYF TGTGCCACCAGTGATCCGGGATCAACCTACGAGCAGTACTTC
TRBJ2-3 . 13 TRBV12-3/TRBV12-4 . CATQGPSTDTQYF TGTGCCACCCAGGGGCCTAGCACAGATACGCAGTATTTT
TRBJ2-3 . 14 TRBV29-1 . CSVPRDFSTDTQYF TGCAGCGTTCCTAGGGACTTCTCCACAGATACGCAGTATTTT
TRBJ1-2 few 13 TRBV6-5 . CASSYGRLYGYTF TGTGCCAGCAGTTACGGCAGGCTCTATGGCTACACCTTC
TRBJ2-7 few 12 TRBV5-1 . CASSFIANEQYF TGCGCCAGCAGCTTCATCGCGAACGAGCAGTACTTC
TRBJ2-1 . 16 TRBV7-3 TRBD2 CASSLTTSGGASEQFF TGTGCCAGCAGCTTAACCACTAGCGGGGGGGCGAGTGAGCAGTTCTTC
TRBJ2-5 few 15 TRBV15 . CATSRGGLYQETQYF TGTGCCACCAGCAGAGGGGGCTTGTACCAAGAGACCCAGTACTTC
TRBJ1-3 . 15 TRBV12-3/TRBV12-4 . CASSSPHQSGNTIYF TGTGCCAGCAGTTCCCCTCACCAGTCTGGAAACACCATATATTTT
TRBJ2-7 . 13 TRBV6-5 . CASSAGESYEQYF TGTGCCAGCAGTGCAGGGGAATCCTACGAGCAGTACTTC
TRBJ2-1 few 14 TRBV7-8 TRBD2 CASSPRDYLNEQFF TGTGCCAGCAGCCCCCGGGACTACCTTAATGAGCAGTTCTTC
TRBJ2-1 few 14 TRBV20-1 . CSASPRNLQFEQFF TGCAGTGCTAGTCCGAGAAACCTACAATTTGAGCAGTTCTTC
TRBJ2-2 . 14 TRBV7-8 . CASSLEANTGELFF TGTGCCAGCAGCTTAGAGGCTAACACCGGGGAGCTGTTTTTT
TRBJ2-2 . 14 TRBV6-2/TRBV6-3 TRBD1 CASKRTGSTGELFF TGTGCCAGCAAACGGACAGGCAGCACCGGGGAGCTGTTTTTT
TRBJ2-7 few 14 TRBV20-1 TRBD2 CSAREGTRAYEQYF TGCAGTGCTAGGGAGGGGACTAGGGCCTACGAGCAGTACTTC
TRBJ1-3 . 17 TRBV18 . CASSPLDSGNSGNTIYF TGTGCCAGCTCACCATTGGACTCAGGCAACTCTGGAAACACCATATATTTT
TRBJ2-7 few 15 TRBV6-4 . CASPRGRTSTYEQYF TGTGCCAGCCCCCGGGGGCGGACGTCGACCTACGAGCAGTACTTC
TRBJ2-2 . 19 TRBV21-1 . CASSKAGQGAGSNTGELFF TGTGCCAGCAGCAAAGCCGGACAGGGGGCAGGTAGTAACACCGGGGAGCTGTTTTTT
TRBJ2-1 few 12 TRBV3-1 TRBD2 CASSRTGRGQFF TGTGCCAGCAGCCGGACTGGGAGGGGGCAGTTCTTC
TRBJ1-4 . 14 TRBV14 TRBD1 CASSQETGDEKLFF TGTGCCAGCAGCCAAGAGACAGGGGATGAAAAACTGTTTTTT
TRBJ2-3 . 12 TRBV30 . CAWSGSTDTQYF TGTGCCTGGAGTGGTAGCACAGATACGCAGTATTTT